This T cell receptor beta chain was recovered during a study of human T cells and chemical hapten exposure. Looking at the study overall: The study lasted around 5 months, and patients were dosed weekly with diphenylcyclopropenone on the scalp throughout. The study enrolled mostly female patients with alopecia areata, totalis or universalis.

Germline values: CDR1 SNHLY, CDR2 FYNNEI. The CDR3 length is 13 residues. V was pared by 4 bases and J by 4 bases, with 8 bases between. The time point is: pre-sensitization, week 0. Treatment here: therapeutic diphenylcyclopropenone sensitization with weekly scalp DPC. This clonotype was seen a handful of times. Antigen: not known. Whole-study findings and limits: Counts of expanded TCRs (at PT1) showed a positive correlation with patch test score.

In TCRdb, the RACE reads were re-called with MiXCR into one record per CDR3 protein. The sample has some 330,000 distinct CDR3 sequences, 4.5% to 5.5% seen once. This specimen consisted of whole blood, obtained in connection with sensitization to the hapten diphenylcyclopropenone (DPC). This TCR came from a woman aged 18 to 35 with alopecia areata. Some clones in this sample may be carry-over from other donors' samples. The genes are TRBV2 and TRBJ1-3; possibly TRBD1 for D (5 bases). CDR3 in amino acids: CASSADTGNTIYF. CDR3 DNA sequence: TGTGCCAGCAGTGCGGACACGGGAAACACCATATATTTT.